The clone carrying this T cell receptor (beta chain) was detected a few times. The same CDR3 arises from other DNA sequences in this sample as well. Generated by immunoSEQ multiplex PCR, the TCRdb table keeps only in-frame clones and is missing some. This table has more than 100,000 clones, approximately 90% appearing once. The data were obtained in a study of control samples from healthy donors and cancer patients. The CDR3 is made up of 13 amino acids. The germline V gene has CDR1 SGHTA and CDR2 FQGTGA. V lost 5 bases to trimming and J lost 6 bases, with 10 bases between them. Sequenced: PBMCs. This TCR was recovered from a man in his fifties or sixties with lung cancer. The chain combines TRBV7-3 with TRBJ2-2; D might be TRBD1 (5 bases). The CDR3: CASSPQGAGELFF. As DNA, the CDR3 is TGTGCCAGCAGCCCTCAGGGCGCCGGGGAGCTGTTTTTT. Full variable domain (remainder filled in from reference TRBV7-3 and TRBJ2-2): GAGVSQTPSNKVTEKGKYVELRCDPISGHTALYWYRQSLGQGPEFLIYFQGTGAADDSGLPNDRFFAVRPEGSVSTLKIQRTERGDSAVYLCASSPQGAGELFFGEGSRLTVL.